This T cell receptor beta chain was sequenced for a study of blood T cell repertoires in COVID-19. Study at large: The samples span acute and convalescent COVID-19 from the United States, Italy and Spain. Sample material is recorded as cDNA or gDNA derived from T cells, B-cell-depleted T cells, or PBMCs.

Sequenced by immunoSEQ multiplex PCR; TCRdb stores in-frame clones only, minus some. Of under 350,000 clones in the sample, 65% to 90% were seen once. V lost 7 bases to trimming and J lost 0 bases; unmatched junction nucleotides: 12. Per germline, CDR1 SNHLY and CDR2 FYNNEI. The CDR3 length is 19 residues. The sequence was collected from a human donor in a cohort sampled during active COVID-19. The chain uses TRBV2 and TRBJ2-6, with 10 bases aligning to TRBD1. Sequenced input: peripheral blood. CDR3 region: CASNRDRQGAVSGANVLTF. The CDR3 DNA is TGTGCCAGCAACCGAGACCGACAGGGGGCCGTCTCTGGGGCCAACGTCCTGACTTTC. Based on the CDR3 plus reference TRBV2 and TRBJ2-6, the full variable domain is EPEVTQTPSHQVTQMGQEVILRCVPISNHLYFYWYRQILGQKVEFLVSFYNNEISEKSEIFDDQFSVERPDGSNFTLKIRSTKLEDSAMYFCASNRDRQGAVSGANVLTFGAGSRLTVL.